The 12 T cell receptor beta chains listed next were all sequenced from one sample in a study of blood T cell repertoires in COVID-19. Profiling relied on immunoSEQ multiplex PCR, and the TCRdb table lists in-frame clones only, not all of them. Of nearly 95,000 clones in the sample, about nine tenths were seen once. The material sequenced was peripheral blood. The source is a human donor with active COVID-19. The donor label of this sample is uncertain.

This clone was found once. This sequence joins TRBV4-3 and TRBJ2-3, with 12 bases matching TRBD2. Germline-derived CDR1 and CDR2 are LGHNA and YSLEER. V lost 3 bases to trimming and J lost 4 bases; unmatched junction nucleotides: 5. CDR3 length equals 16 residues. The CDR3 DNA reads as TGCGCCAGCAGCCAGGTGACTAGCGGGGGCGCAGATACGCAGTATTTT. It specifies CASSQVTSGGADTQYF.

V is TRBV15 and J is TRBJ1-5; 10 nucleotides agree with TRBD1. The CDR3 is 17 amino acids. The V and J ends lost 1 base and 5 bases, in that order; junction bases with no gene match: 8. CDR1 LNHNV and CDR2 YYDKDF come from the germline V gene (reference sequence). This chain's CDR3 is CATSRGMGQGTYQPQHF. For the CDR3, the DNA is TGTGCCACCAGCAGAGGCATGGGACAGGGGACATATCAGCCCCAGCATTTT.

The chain is built from TRBV7-9 and TRBJ2-4; 9 positions match TRBD1. J was trimmed by 5 bases and V by 5 bases; bases with no gene match: 4. CDR3 size: 14 residues. CDR1 and CDR2 (germline): SEHNR, FQNEAQ (reference sequence). CDR3 bases: TGTGCCAGCAGCCGGGACAGGGAAGAAAACATTCAGTACTTC. The encoded protein is CASSRDREENIQYF.

The chain couples TRBV12-5 to TRBJ2-5, with D unresolved. Germline loops: CDR1 LGHNT, CDR2 FRNRAP. CDR3 length equals 14 residues. V was clipped by 7 bases and J by 4 bases, with 16 bases between them. The CDR3 loop reads CASVSELPGETQYF. CDR3 DNA sequence: TGTGCTAGTGTTTCGGAGCTTCCCGGAGAGACCCAGTACTTC.

The gene calls are TRBV3-1 (or the pseudogene TRBV3-2) and TRBJ1-6; D is undetermined. Deletions cut 4 bases from V and 9 bases from J, with 19 bases between. The germline CDR1 and CDR2 sequences are LGHDT and YNNKEL (reference sequence). The CDR3 extends over 16 amino acids. Written as DNA, the CDR3 is TGTGCCAGCAGCCCTCGAAGAGAATCAAGTGGTTCACCCCTCCACTTT. Encoded protein: CASSPRRESSGSPLHF.

This clone was detected once. The CDR3 DNA is TGTGCCAGTAGTTTGGGCAGGGCTCGAGGGGGGAACACTGAAGCTTTCTTT. Its protein product is CASSLGRARGGNTEAFF. V gene TRBV19 combines with J gene TRBJ1-1; TRBD1 is a possible D gene (6 bases). V lost 5 bases to trimming and J lost 1 base, with 20 bases between them. This CDR3 is built from 17 residues. CDR1 and CDR2 (germline): LNHDA, SQIVND (reference sequence). Together with reference TRBV19 and TRBJ1-1, the CDR3 gives the full variable domain: DGGITQSPKYLFRKEGQNVTLSCEQNLNHDAMYWYRQDPGQGLRLIYYSQIVNDFQKGDIAEGYSVSREKKESFPLTVTSAQKNPTAFYLCASSLGRARGGNTEAFFGQGTRLTVV.

V and J are TRBV19 and TRBJ1-1; tentative D call: TRBD1 (5 bases). The V and J ends lost 2 bases and 1 base respectively, with 17 bases between them. The CDR3 consists of 17 residues. From germline, CDR1 is LNHDA and CDR2 SQIVND (reference sequence). CDR3 residues: CASSITLTETENTEAFF. In DNA, the CDR3 is TGTGCCAGTAGTATAACCCTGACTGAGACAGAGAACACTGAAGCTTTCTTT. Drawing the rest from reference TRBV19 and TRBJ1-1, the complete variable domain is DGGITQSPKYLFRKEGQNVTLSCEQNLNHDAMYWYRQDPGQGLRLIYYSQIVNDFQKGDIAEGYSVSREKKESFPLTVTSAQKNPTAFYLCASSITLTETENTEAFFGQGTRLTVV.

CDR3 region: CASSEAVLVGQNTGELFF. DNA for the CDR3: TGTGCCAGCAGTGAAGCGGTTTTAGTGGGACAGAACACCGGGGAGCTGTTTTTT. The genes are TRBV6-1 and TRBJ2-2, with a possible D match to TRBD1 (6 bases). The germline V gene has CDR1 MNHNS and CDR2 SASEGT. CDR3 length equals 18 residues. Trimming stripped 0 bases from V and 1 base from J, with 15 bases between.

The gene calls are TRBV4-3 and TRBJ2-7; a possible D gene is TRBD2 (6 bases). V was trimmed by 4 bases and J by 6 bases, leaving 16 bases between them. The CDR3 sequence is 14 residues long. The V gene's germline CDR1 is LGHNA and CDR2 YSLEER. CDR3 in DNA: TGCGCCAGCAGCCCGGGACTGTGGAGCTTCGAGCAGTACTTC. Amino acid sequence: CASSPGLWSFEQYF.

This clone occurred a few times. The J gene is TRBJ2-7, the V gene TRBV5-6; 8 nucleotides match TRBD1. This CDR3 comprises 14 residues. Germline CDR1 reads SGHDT; CDR2 reads YYEEEE. With V trimmed by 3 bases and J by 2 bases, 4 bases remained unmatched. CDR3 sequence: CASSWGQATYEQYF. The CDR3 DNA follows: TGTGCCAGCAGCTGGGGACAGGCAACCTACGAGCAGTACTTC.

This chain joins TRBV6-2 or TRBV6-3 and TRBJ2-1; D unresolved. V was cut by 4 bases and J by 0 bases, with 13 bases left in between. The CDR3 totals 16 residues. CDR1 is MNHEY, CDR2 SVGEGT, per germline. Here the CDR3 DNA reads TGTGCCAGCAGTTTTACCGGAGAGAGCTCCTACAATGAGCAGTTCTTC. Its protein is CASSFTGESSYNEQFF.

This chain joins TRBV9 and TRBJ1-2; 9 bases are a match to TRBD1. The CDR3 spans 16 residues. The germline gives CDR1 SGDLS, CDR2 YYNGEE. J gave up 6 bases and V 0 bases, and 9 bases lay outside the gene matches. The CDR3 DNA sequence: TGTGCCAGCAGCGTAGACAGGGGGCATTTCGGGGATGGCTACACCTTC. Amino acids: CASSVDRGHFGDGYTF.